This TCR beta chain was recovered during a study of control samples from healthy donors and cancer patients. The CDR3 has 12 amino acids. V was clipped by 3 bases and J by 5 bases, with 5 bases between them. CDR1 and CDR2 (germline): MNHNS, SASEGT. This table comes from immunoSEQ multiplex PCR, and its TCRdb copy is limited to in-frame clones, with some not included. The data show under 70,000 clones, approximately 90% seen once. V is TRBV6-1 and J is TRBJ2-1; D gene unclear. Sequenced: PBMCs. The clonotype was recovered from a woman between 45 and 65 years old with colorectal cancer. CDR3 DNA: TGTGCCAGCAGTGACCCGAACAATGAGCAGTTCTTC. Its protein product is CASSDPNNEQFF.